A single sample is the source of the 25 T cell receptor beta chains below, sequenced in a study of cytomegalovirus exposure and HLA in healthy donors (dated by TCRdb to about 2017). The receptor library was made with the immunoSEQ multiplex PCR assay. A mixture of 60 forward primers for TCR Vbeta segments and 13 reverse primers for TCR Jbeta segments was used in the multiplex PCR. TCRdb carries this immuneACCESS record with in-frame sequences only. Its versions omit some clonotypes, under half of them owing to an unresolved V gene in the studies checked, with the rest unexplained. The sample profile shows about 120,000 clones; 80% of them were found once. The ten largest clonotypes hold just over 2.5% of the sample. The sequencing input was PBMCs. The receptors stem from a man aged 25-40 years in good health and CMV-seronegative.

The CDR3 spells CASSSLAGGRSYEQYF. For the CDR3, the DNA is TGTGCCAGCAGCTCGCTAGCGGGAGGAAGGTCCTACGAGCAGTACTTC. The V gene is TRBV7-9, the J gene TRBJ2-7; 11 positions match TRBD2. Germline CDR1 is SEHNR and CDR2 is FQNEAQ (reference sequence). The CDR3 is made up of 16 amino acids. Trimming cost V 4 bases and J 1 base; bases outside gene matches: 6.

Only a few counts were recorded for this clone. The V gene is TRBV27, the J gene TRBJ2-7, with 8 bases identical to TRBD2. Per the germline V gene, CDR1 is MNHEY and CDR2 is SMNVEV (reference sequence). CDR3 length equals 13 residues. Trimming at V came to 0 bases and at J to 7 bases, leaving 2 bases not matched to a gene. CDR3 nucleotides: TGTGCCAGCAGTTTATCTGTAGCGGGAGAGCAGTACTTC. Translation gives CASSLSVAGEQYF.

V gene TRBV19 combines with J gene TRBJ2-7; 7 bases are shared with TRBD1. CDR3 length: 15 amino acids. CDR1 and CDR2 (germline): LNHDA, SQIVND (reference sequence). With V trimmed by 4 bases and J by 1 base, 7 bases remained unmatched. CDR3 DNA: TGTGCCAGTAGTAGGACGACAGGGTCGTCCTACGAGCAGTACTTC. It is translated as CASSRTTGSSYEQYF.

J is TRBJ2-7 and V is TRBV2; the match to TRBD1 covers 7 bases. The germline V gene encodes CDR1 SNHLY and CDR2 FYNNEI. V lost 5 bases to trimming and J lost 1 base; unmatched junction nucleotides: 2. The CDR3 is 13 residues long. The CDR3 DNA sequence: TGTGCCAGCAGTAAGGACAGGTCCTACGAGCAGTACTTC. This sequence encodes CASSKDRSYEQYF.

CDR3 sequence: CASSEWGGGNTIYF. CDR3 sequence (DNA): TGCGCCAGCAGTGAGTGGGGCGGCGGAAACACCATATATTTT. The chain links TRBV10-2 to TRBJ1-3; a possible D gene is TRBD1 (5 bases). V dropped 1 base and J dropped 4 bases, with 8 bases sitting between them. Germline assignment: CDR1 WSHSY and CDR2 SAAADI. This CDR3 comprises 14 residues.

This chain joins TRBV7-2 and TRBJ2-7; the match to TRBD2 covers 7 bases. The CDR3 totals 17 residues. The V and J ends lost 2 bases and 6 bases, in that order; junction bases with no gene match: 16. Germline loops: CDR1 SGHTA, CDR2 FQGNSA. This chain's CDR3 is CASSLRRRESLWREQYF. In DNA, the CDR3 is TGTGCCAGCAGCTTAAGGCGGCGGGAGAGTCTTTGGCGCGAGCAGTACTTC.

The CDR3 here is CAIKSSENTEAFF. The CDR3 DNA reads as TGTGCCATCAAGAGCTCCGAGAACACTGAAGCTTTCTTT. This chain uses TRBV10-3 with TRBJ1-1; D uncertain. The germline gives CDR1 ENHRY, CDR2 SYGVKD. The CDR3 extends over 13 amino acids. V was clipped by 7 bases and J by 1 base, with 10 bases between them.

CDR3 residues: CASTPGQGIAMNTEAFF. The CDR3 coding sequence is TGTGCCAGCACCCCGGGACAGGGGATAGCCATGAACACTGAAGCTTTCTTT. The gene calls are TRBV27 and TRBJ1-1, with 10 positions matching TRBD1. Germline loops: CDR1 MNHEY, CDR2 SMNVEV (reference sequence). CDR3 length: 17 amino acids. V trimming: 7 bases; J trimming: 0 bases; junction bases outside the gene matches: 11.

This chain links TRBV4-1 with TRBJ2-3; D gene unclear. CDR1 is MGHRA and CDR2 is YSYEKL in the germline V gene. Trimming shortened V by 2 bases and J by 2 bases, and 14 bases separated the two germline ends. CDR3 length: 16 residues. In nucleotides, the CDR3 is TGCGCCAGCAGCCAAAGGTCTCTAGGCCCCACAGATACGCAGTATTTT. It encodes CASSQRSLGPTDTQYF.

The CDR3 protein is CASSAGDSATNEKLFF. The CDR3 DNA sequence: TGTGCCAGCAGCGCAGGGGACAGTGCAACTAATGAAAAACTGTTTTTT. The chain uses TRBV9 and TRBJ1-4, with TRBD1 matching over 7 bases. The trim removed 3 bases at V and 0 bases at J, leaving 5 bases unmatched. Germline V gene data show CDR1 as SGDLS and CDR2 as YYNGEE. The CDR3 has 16 residues.

V and J are TRBV15 and TRBJ2-1; tentatively, D is TRBD2 (6 bases). Trimming took off 5 bases at V and 8 bases at J, with 25 bases between the two ends. Germline CDR1 and CDR2: LNHNV and YYDKDF (reference sequence). The CDR3 totals 17 residues. CDR3 region: CATSVFLAGKGWDEQFF. For the CDR3, the DNA is TGTGCCACCAGCGTTTTTTTGGCGGGAAAGGGGTGGGATGAGCAGTTCTTC.

The CDR3 loop is CARGASGTEQYF. Written as DNA, the CDR3 is TGTGCCAGAGGGGCTAGCGGGACCGAGCAGTACTTC. The V call is TRBV9, the J call TRBJ2-7; 9 bases line up with TRBD2. The CDR3 is 12 residues long. Germline CDR1 and CDR2: SGDLS and YYNGEE. J gave up 6 bases and V 8 bases, and 6 bases lay outside the gene matches.

This chain joins TRBV30 and TRBJ2-4; TRBD2 agrees at 7 bases. V lost 2 bases, J lost 0 bases, and 7 bases stayed unmatched. The CDR3 length is 16 residues. Germline V gene lookup returns CDR1 GTSNPN and CDR2 SVGIG (reference sequence). The CDR3 region has the DNA TGTGCCTGGAGTTCCCAAATAGCGGGAGCCAAAAACATTCAGTACTTC. As protein: CAWSSQIAGAKNIQYF.

This chain uses TRBV30 with TRBJ2-1; 9 nucleotides line up with TRBD2. The J segment lost 14 bases and the V segment lost 2 bases, leaving 10 bases of the junction unmatched. Looked up from germline, CDR1 is GTSNPN and CDR2 is SVGIG (reference sequence). CDR3 length equals 13 residues. CDR3 DNA sequence: TGTGCCTGGAGTAGGGGACTAGCTAAAGAGGAGTTCTTC. Translation: CAWSRGLAKEEFF.

Note on this clone: An end of the junction differs from the germline gene, which may be a read error. The chain couples TRBV7-9 to TRBJ1-1; unclear D gene. This CDR3 has 12 amino acids. Germline V lookup: CDR1 SEHNR, CDR2 FQNEAQ (reference sequence). CDR3 protein: CSSSFGGTEAFF. The CDR3 region has the DNA TGTTCCAGCAGCTTTGGAGGTACTGAAGCTTTCTTT.

The CDR3 coding sequence is TGTGCCAGCAGTTACGGGCATGGGTGTGAAGCTTTCTTT. Its translation is CASSYGHGCEAFF. The rearrangement links TRBV6-5 to TRBJ1-1; D uncertain. The CDR3 has 13 amino acids. Trimming stripped 2 bases from V and 7 bases from J, with 11 bases between. The germline V gene encodes CDR1 MNHEY and CDR2 SVGAGI.

The CDR3 loop reads CASSDRTSGSNEQFF. CDR3 bases: TGCGCCAGCAGTGATCGGACTAGCGGGAGCAATGAGCAGTTCTTC. This rearrangement joins TRBV10-2 to TRBJ2-1, with TRBD2 identical over 13 bases. J was trimmed by 6 bases and V by 3 bases; bases with no gene match: 2. The germline V gene has CDR1 WSHSY and CDR2 SAAADI. The CDR3 length is 15 residues.

This chain connects TRBV19 to TRBJ2-7, with 7 bases that match TRBD1. Unmatched junction bases numbered 3, after V lost 4 bases and J lost 0 bases. Germline V gives CDR1 LNHDA, CDR2 SQIVND (reference sequence). The CDR3 is 14 amino acids. Here the CDR3 reads CASSRQGSSYEQYF. CDR3 sequence (DNA): TGTGCCAGTAGTAGACAGGGAAGCTCCTACGAGCAGTACTTC.

V gene TRBV6-1 combines with J gene TRBJ2-5; TRBD1 agrees at 11 bases. The V gene's germline CDR1 is MNHNS and CDR2 SASEGT. Unmatched junction bases numbered 9, after V lost 5 bases and J lost 10 bases. The CDR3 runs 14 residues. CDR3 region: CASSWTGGSRDQYF. The DNA for the CDR3 is TGTGCCAGCAGTTGGACAGGGGGCTCCCGTGACCAGTACTTC.

CDR3 bases: TGTGCCAGCAGCGGAAAAGGACAGGGGTCTGGAAACACCATATATTTT. Translated: CASSGKGQGSGNTIYF. V gene TRBV9 combines with J gene TRBJ1-3; 9 bases line up with TRBD1. The CDR3 runs to 16 residues. After removal of 3 bases from V and 1 base from J, the junction contained 5 bases not matched to a gene. Germline V gene lookup returns CDR1 SGDLS and CDR2 YYNGEE.

V and J are TRBV29-1 and TRBJ2-7, with D perhaps matching TRBD2 (5 bases). V was shortened by 1 base and J by 5 bases, with 9 bases between the two germline ends. This CDR3 spans 12 amino acids. Germline V CDR1 and CDR2: SQVTM, ANQGSEA. This chain's CDR3 is CSVEGLADEQYF. The CDR3 DNA sequence: TGCAGCGTTGAAGGGCTAGCTGACGAGCAGTACTTC.

The chain has TRBV12-5 and TRBJ2-5; D gene ambiguous. The DNA end favors TRBJ2-7, so the J call may be wrong. The CDR3 loop spans 16 amino acids. The germline V gene has CDR1 LGHNT and CDR2 FRNRAP. The chain's CDR3 is CASGLPLGPVSNEQYF. DNA of the CDR3: TGTGCTAGTGGTTTGCCCCTGGGCCCCGTGTCGAACGAGCAGTACTTC.

The chain combines TRBV25-1 with TRBJ2-2; a weak D match, TRBD2 (6 bases). This CDR3 region has 13 residues. Germline CDR1 is MGHDK and CDR2 is SYGVNS. With 8 bases removed from V and 5 bases from J, the gap between germline ends came to 12 bases. The CDR3 DNA sequence: TGTGCCAGCCGGGTCGGGGGAACCGGGGAGCTGTTTTTT. Amino acid sequence: CASRVGGTGELFF.

The chain couples TRBV15 to TRBJ2-1, with TRBD2 matching over 9 bases. Germline V gene lookup returns CDR1 LNHNV and CDR2 YYDKDF (reference sequence). V gave up 1 base and J gave up 4 bases; unmatched junction bases: 2. The CDR3 extends over 15 amino acids. This chain's CDR3 is CATSRAAGGYNEQFF. The CDR3 region has the DNA TGTGCCACCAGCAGAGCAGCGGGGGGTTACAATGAGCAGTTCTTC.

The chain has TRBV7-2 and TRBJ2-1; 9 nucleotides align to TRBD2. The ends lost 3 bases at V and 5 bases at J; junction bases unmatched: 5. This CDR3 is 15 amino acids long. Germline CDR1 is SGHTA and CDR2 is FQGNSA. CDR3 loop: CASSFGGRVDNEQFF. CDR3 bases: TGTGCCAGCAGCTTCGGCGGGAGGGTCGACAATGAGCAGTTCTTC.